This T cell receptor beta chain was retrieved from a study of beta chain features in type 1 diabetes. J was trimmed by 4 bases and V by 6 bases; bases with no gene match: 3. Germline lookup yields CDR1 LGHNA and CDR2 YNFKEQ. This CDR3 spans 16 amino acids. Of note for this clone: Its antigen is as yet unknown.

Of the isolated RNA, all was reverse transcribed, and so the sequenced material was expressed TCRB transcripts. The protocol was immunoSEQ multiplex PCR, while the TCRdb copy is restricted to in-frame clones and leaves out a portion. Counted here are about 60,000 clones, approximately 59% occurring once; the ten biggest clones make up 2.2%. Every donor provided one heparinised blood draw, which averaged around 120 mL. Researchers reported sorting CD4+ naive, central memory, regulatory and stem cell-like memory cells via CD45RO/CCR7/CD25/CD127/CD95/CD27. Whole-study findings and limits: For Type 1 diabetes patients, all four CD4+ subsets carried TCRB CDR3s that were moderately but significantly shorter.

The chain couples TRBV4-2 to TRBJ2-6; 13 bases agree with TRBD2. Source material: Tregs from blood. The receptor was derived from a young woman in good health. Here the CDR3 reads CASRGLAGTGANVLTF. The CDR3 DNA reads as TGTGCCAGCAGGGGACTAGCGGGAACCGGGGCCAACGTCCTGACTTTC.